This T cell receptor (beta chain) was documented in a study of identical twins. cDNA carried unique molecular identifiers, and a universal primer site was added by template switching. TCRdb used MiXCR to reprocess the 5' RACE reads, holding one entry per CDR3 protein. This sample has approximately 680,000 distinct CDR3 sequences, with 7% to 7.5% found just once. With respect to this clonotype: The antigen is not known.

Notes on the study in general: Abundant beta clonotypes from cord blood bore fewer insertions; memory repertoires lacked this pattern. The study found excess low generation probability among twin-shared out-of-frame alpha sequences.

These data also formed part of another study, on yellow fever vaccine responses in identical twins.

This TCR was recovered from a woman between 18 and 29 years old in good health. Sequenced input: PBMCs.

CDR3 amino acids: CSARETIPNTGELFF. The CDR3 bases are TGCAGTGCTAGAGAGACTATCCCGAACACCGGGGAGCTGTTTTTT. This chain joins TRBV20-1 and TRBJ2-2, with D tentatively TRBD2 (5 bases). In germline, CDR1 is DFQATT, CDR2 SNEGSKA (reference sequence). Trimming left V 0 bases short and J 0 bases short, with 8 bases between. CDR3 size: 15 residues.